What follows describes a single T cell receptor beta chain. What it binds is not known. The entry originates in a study of Ad26.COV2.S vaccination and SARS-CoV-2 variants. Treatment defined: 15 to 20 received Ad26.COV2.S at low or high dose, single or two shots; a few received placebo; per-sample allocation not given. Specimens were obtained on day 63 following the first vaccine or placebo injection. Here immunoSEQ multiplex PCR was the method, and the copy in TCRdb shows in-frame clones only, minus some. The sample has about 400,000 clones, around 92% seen once. Findings and limits, study-wide: With respect to non-spike TCR breadth, vaccine and placebo recipients were similar.

Germline V gives CDR1 LNHNV, CDR2 YYDKDF (reference sequence). Trimming left V 0 bases short and J 4 bases short, with 8 bases between. The CDR3 is 14 residues long. Specimen: peripheral blood, collected in a trial of Ad26.COV2.S vaccine versus placebo. The source is a person between 18 and 60 years old who received the Ad26.COV2.S COVID-19 vaccine or a placebo. V is TRBV15 and J is TRBJ2-3; D call uncertain. This CDR3 is CATSRDSVADTQYF. CDR3 in DNA: TGTGCCACCAGCAGAGACAGTGTCGCAGATACGCAGTATTTT.